These T cell receptor beta chains were read from a single sample in a study of T-cell memory formation after mild COVID-19. TCRdb reanalysed the 5' RACE reads using MiXCR and keeps one entry per CDR3 protein. The sample consists of 100,000 to 130,000 distinct CDR3 sequences, about 15% of them appearing once. The sequenced sample consisted of PBMCs or a T cell subset sorted from them (not recorded which). The receptor set was obtained from a man younger than 35 who had mild COVID-19 (a few samples of this study predate the infection). Cell type and time point are not known. Both conserved end residues are part of each CDR3. A D gene is named only where the DNA matches it firmly. Clone size is given for some rows only: seen once, a few or many times, or a class if the clone is expanded.

cdr3_length	d_call	v_call	clone_size	j_call	cdr3_aa	cdr3_nt
13	TRBD2	TRBV12-3/TRBV12-4	.	TRBJ2-1	CASTGGAANEQFF	TGTGCCAGCACCGGGGGGGCCGCTAATGAGCAGTTCTTC
12	.	TRBV6-5	.	TRBJ2-1	CASTPGGHEQFF	TGTGCCAGCACCCCTGGGGGCCATGAGCAGTTCTTC
15	.	TRBV20-1	.	TRBJ2-7	CSALSGTGATYEQYF	TGCAGTGCCCTTTCTGGGACGGGCGCAACCTACGAGCAGTACTTC
12	.	TRBV29-1	few	TRBJ1-5	CSVESRVRPQHF	TGCAGCGTTGAAAGTCGGGTAAGGCCCCAGCATTTT
13	.	TRBV4-1	few	TRBJ1-1	CASSQETSPGAFF	TGCGCCAGCAGCCAAGAAACTTCACCTGGAGCTTTCTTT
16	.	TRBV2	few	TRBJ2-2	CASSEDAAANTGELFF	TGTGCCAGCAGTGAAGATGCAGCCGCGAACACCGGGGAGCTGTTTTTT
12	.	TRBV5-1	.	TRBJ1-2	CASSLEGNGYTF	TGCGCCAGCAGCTTGGAGGGTAATGGCTACACCTTC
13	.	TRBV18	.	TRBJ2-1	CASSLDPANEQFF	TGTGCCAGCTCACTTGACCCAGCCAATGAGCAGTTCTTC
16	.	TRBV7-9	few	TRBJ2-4	CASSFRGEDSKNIQYF	TGTGCCAGCAGCTTTAGAGGAGAGGATAGCAAAAACATTCAGTACTTC
13	.	TRBV4-3	.	TRBJ2-1	CASSQDITNEQFF	TGCGCCAGCAGCCAAGATATTACAAATGAGCAGTTCTTC
18	.	TRBV4-3	.	TRBJ2-2	CASSHLGRPGGNTGELFF	TGCGCCAGCAGCCACCTAGGCAGGCCAGGAGGGAACACCGGGGAGCTGTTTTTT
15	TRBD2	TRBV7-3	.	TRBJ2-3	CASSYIAGDTDTQYF	TGTGCCAGCAGTTATATAGCGGGAGACACAGATACGCAGTATTTT
17	.	TRBV7-9	few	TRBJ2-2	CASSPPSDRMGAGELFF	TGTGCCAGCAGCCCCCCGTCCGACAGGATGGGGGCCGGGGAGCTGTTTTTT
16	TRBD2	TRBV4-1	.	TRBJ2-2	CASSPRGTKYTGELFF	TGCGCCAGCAGCCCTCGCGGGACTAAGTACACCGGGGAGCTGTTTTTT
16	.	TRBV27	.	TRBJ2-3	CASSLLSASSTDTQYF	TGTGCCAGCAGTTTACTTAGCGCCTCTAGCACAGATACGCAGTATTTT
17	TRBD2	TRBV7-2	.	TRBJ2-1	CASSLSSGANPYNEQFF	TGTGCCAGCAGCTTAAGTAGCGGGGCGAACCCATACAATGAGCAGTTCTTC
14	.	TRBV4-1	few	TRBJ1-6	CASSQAARASPLHF	TGCGCCAGCAGCCAGGCAGCCAGGGCTTCACCCCTCCACTTT
14	.	TRBV19	few	TRBJ1-6	CASSIGQGYSPLHF	TGTGCCAGTAGTATTGGGCAGGGGTACTCACCCCTCCACTTT
14	TRBD1	TRBV7-8	few	TRBJ2-3	CASRWDTGADTQYF	TGTGCCAGCCGATGGGACACAGGGGCAGATACGCAGTATTTT
13	.	TRBV7-9	.	TRBJ2-3	CASTPFRTDTQYF	TGTGCCAGCACCCCTTTCCGCACAGATACGCAGTATTTT
12	.	TRBV19	.	TRBJ1-1	CASSKVDTEAFF	TGTGCCAGTAGTAAGGTAGACACTGAAGCTTTCTTT
15	TRBD2	TRBV4-1	few	TRBJ2-7	CASSQVTSGSYEQYF	TGCGCCAGCAGCCAAGTTACTAGCGGCTCCTACGAGCAGTACTTC